The T cell receptor (beta chain) under discussion was sequenced for a study of blood T cell repertoires in COVID-19. At the level of the study: The analysed material was cDNA or gDNA that came from T cells, B-cell-depleted T cells, or PBMCs.

The CDR3 extends over 15 amino acids. After removal of 6 bases from V and 1 base from J, the junction contained 7 bases not matched to a gene. Germline V lookup: CDR1 SGHAT, CDR2 FQNNGV. In the original workflow: For nucleated cells, counts were estimated from reference gene primer amplification. The protocol was immunoSEQ multiplex PCR, while the TCRdb copy is restricted to in-frame clones and leaves out a portion. D and trimming come from the DNA, and the V and J calls and clone size come from that table. The repertoire holds about 170,000 clones, approximately 95% seen once, with 3.5% to 5% in the top ten.

The specimen was peripheral blood. The chain carries TRBV11-2 and TRBJ1-1; TRBD1 matches 8 bases. The TCR sequence derives from a woman aged 45-60 years with acute or convalescent COVID-19. CDR3 sequence (DNA): TGTGCCAGCAGTCACGACAGGGGCTGGAACACTGAAGCTTTCTTT. Protein sequence: CASSHDRGWNTEAFF. Complete variable domain (other parts from reference TRBV11-2 and TRBJ1-1): EAGVAQSPRYKIIEKRQSVAFWCNPISGHATLYWYQQILGQGPKLLIQFQNNGVVDDSQLPKDRFSAERLKGVDSTLKIQPAKLEDSAVYLCASSHDRGWNTEAFFGQGTRLTVV.